These 7 T cell receptor beta chains share one sample of origin, sequenced in a study of T cells in Graves' hyperthyroidism and ophthalmopathy (dated by TCRdb to the late 2010s). The library was generated by multiplex PCR. Instrument on record: Illumina HiSeq 2000. The TCR beta CDR3 regions were amplified from RNA transcripts. The TCR CDR3 was subjected to a first round of RT-PCR using the HTBI primer set and the Qiagen OneStep RT-PCR kit. TCRdb passed the public sequencing reads through fastp at Q25 and MiXCR, retaining productive beta sequences. Every CDR3 protein is listed once, alongside the most common genes and DNA of its rows. The table for this sample lists 500,000 to 650,000 distinct CDR3 sequences; roughly 18% of them were counted only once. The top ten hold roughly 15% of the sample. Specimen: blood. The source is a woman in her late teens or twenties with Graves' ophthalmopathy.

Many counts were recorded for this clonotype. The chain carries TRBV14 and TRBJ1-1, with D perhaps TRBD1 (6 bases). V was shortened by 0 bases and J by 7 bases, with 18 bases between the two germline ends. Germline V lookup: CDR1 SGHDN, CDR2 FVKESK. The CDR3 runs 16 residues. CDR3 sequence reads: CASSQDLSSGQYEAFF. CDR3 DNA: TGTGCCAGCAGCCAAGATCTTTCGAGTGGACAGTATGAAGCTTTCTTT.

In this sample, this clonotype turned up a few times. This rearrangement joins TRBV20-1 to TRBJ1-6; D gene ambiguous. Deletions cut 1 base from V and 7 bases from J, with 8 bases between. CDR1 is DFQATT, CDR2 SNEGSKA, per germline (reference sequence). The CDR3 is 13 amino acids. The chain's CDR3 is CSARVDWNSPLHF. The CDR3 nucleotides read TGCAGTGCTAGAGTTGATTGGAATTCACCCCTCCACTTT.

The chain has TRBV4-2 and TRBJ1-1, with 7 bases fitting TRBD1. From germline, CDR1 is LGHNA and CDR2 YNFKEQ. This CDR3 region has 15 residues. Trimming took 4 bases from V and 2 from J; bases not matched to a gene: 7. The DNA of the CDR3 is TGTGCCAGCAGCCTAGTAGGGACAGACAACACTGAAGCTTTCTTT. This gives the protein CASSLVGTDNTEAFF.

This clonotype was counted many times. This sequence joins TRBV28 and TRBJ1-2, with a possible D match to TRBD1 (5 bases). The CDR3 runs to 14 residues. Per germline, CDR1 MDHEN and CDR2 SYDVKM. Trimming took 3 bases from V and 4 from J, leaving 12 bases between them. CDR3 nucleotides: TGTGCCAGCAGTTTTACCCAGGGAGGCTATGGCTACACCTTC. This encodes CASSFTQGGYGYTF.

V usage is TRBV20-1 and J usage is TRBJ2-1, with 7 bases aligning to TRBD2. There are 17 residues in the CDR3. Germline V gene data show CDR1 as DFQATT and CDR2 as SNEGSKA (reference sequence). With 1 base clipped from V and 3 bases from J, the junction kept 12 bases outside the gene matches. This chain's CDR3 is CSARAALMGGLYNEQFF. Written as DNA, the CDR3 is TGCAGTGCTAGAGCCGCATTAATGGGAGGGCTCTACAATGAGCAGTTCTTC.

This clonotype was seen repeatedly, ten times or more. The rearrangement links TRBV15 to TRBJ2-1; TRBD1 agrees at 7 bases. The germline gives CDR1 LNHNV, CDR2 YYDKDF (reference sequence). The J segment lost 2 bases and the V segment lost 1 base, leaving 8 bases of the junction unmatched. There are 17 residues in the CDR3. This CDR3 reads CATSRAQGTYPYNEQFF. The DNA of the CDR3 is TGTGCCACCAGCAGAGCACAGGGGACCTACCCCTACAATGAGCAGTTCTTC.

The CDR3 loop is CASSIDLTVVGQPQHF. In DNA, the CDR3 is TGTGCCAGTAGTATAGATTTGACAGTCGTAGGTCAGCCCCAGCATTTT. V usage is TRBV19 and J usage is TRBJ1-5; maybe TRBD1 (5 bases). Trimming removed 0 bases at V and 6 bases at J, with 15 bases between. The CDR3 sequence is 16 residues long. Germline V gene lookup returns CDR1 LNHDA and CDR2 SQIVND (reference sequence).